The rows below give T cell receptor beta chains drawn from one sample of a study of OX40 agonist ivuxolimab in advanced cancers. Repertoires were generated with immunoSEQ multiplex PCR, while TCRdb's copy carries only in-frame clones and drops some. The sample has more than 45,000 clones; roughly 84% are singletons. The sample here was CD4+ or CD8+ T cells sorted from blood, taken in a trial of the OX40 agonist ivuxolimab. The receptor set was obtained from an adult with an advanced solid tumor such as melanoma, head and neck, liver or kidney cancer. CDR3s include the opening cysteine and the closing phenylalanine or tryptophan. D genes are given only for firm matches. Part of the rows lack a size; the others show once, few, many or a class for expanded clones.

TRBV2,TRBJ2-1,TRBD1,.,CASRTGTGGNNEQFF,TGTGCCAGCAGGACCGGGACAGGGGGTAACAATGAGCAGTTCTTC
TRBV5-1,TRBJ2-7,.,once,CASSLDVLGQPPREQYF,TGCGCCAGCAGCTTGGATGTACTAGGACAACCCCCACGCGAGCAGTACTTC
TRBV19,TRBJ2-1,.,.,CASSMSAGFGNEQFF,TGTGCCAGTAGTATGAGCGCGGGTTTCGGAAATGAGCAGTTCTTC
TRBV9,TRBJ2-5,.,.,CASSVEGGETQYF,TGTGCCAGCAGCGTTGAGGGCGGAGAGACCCAGTACTTC
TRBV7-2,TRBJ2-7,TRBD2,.,CASSLDTLAGVYEQYF,TGTGCCAGCAGCTTAGACACCCTAGCGGGAGTCTACGAGCAGTACTTC
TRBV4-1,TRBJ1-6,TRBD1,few,CASSPGQRNSPLHF,TGCGCCAGCAGCCCGGGACAGAGGAATTCACCCCTCCACTTT
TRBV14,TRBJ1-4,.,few,CASSQAQTNEKLFF,TGTGCCAGCAGCCAAGCACAGACTAATGAAAAACTGTTTTTT
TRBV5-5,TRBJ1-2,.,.,CASSLRDGHGYTF,TGTGCCAGCAGCCTCCGGGACGGGCATGGCTACACCTTC
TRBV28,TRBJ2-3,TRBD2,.,CASSSLAGGTDTQYF,TGTGCCAGCAGCTCTCTAGCGGGGGGAACAGATACGCAGTATTTT
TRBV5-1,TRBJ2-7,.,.,CASSLVSSYEQYF,TGCGCCAGCAGCTTGGTCAGCTCCTACGAGCAGTACTTC
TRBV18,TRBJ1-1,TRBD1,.,CASSRGQGSNTEAFF,TGTGCCAGCTCACGGGGACAGGGGTCGAACACTGAAGCTTTCTTT
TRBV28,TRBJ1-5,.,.,CASSAWTVVRQPQHF,TGTGCCAGCAGTGCCTGGACGGTAGTCAGGCAGCCCCAGCATTTT
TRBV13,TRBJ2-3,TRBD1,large,CASSLNRGIGTDTQYF,TGTGCCAGCAGCTTAAACAGGGGTATCGGAACAGATACGCAGTATTTT
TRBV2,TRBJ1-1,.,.,CASSRQPNTEAFF,TGTGCCAGCAGTCGACAGCCGAACACTGAAGCTTTCTTT
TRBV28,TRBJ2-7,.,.,CASRLLGTSLDEQYF,TGTGCCAGCAGGCTTCTAGGGACTTCCCTTGACGAGCAGTACTTC
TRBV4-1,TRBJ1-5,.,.,CASSQDRQINQPQHF,TGCGCCAGCAGCCAAGATCGGCAAATCAATCAGCCCCAGCATTTT